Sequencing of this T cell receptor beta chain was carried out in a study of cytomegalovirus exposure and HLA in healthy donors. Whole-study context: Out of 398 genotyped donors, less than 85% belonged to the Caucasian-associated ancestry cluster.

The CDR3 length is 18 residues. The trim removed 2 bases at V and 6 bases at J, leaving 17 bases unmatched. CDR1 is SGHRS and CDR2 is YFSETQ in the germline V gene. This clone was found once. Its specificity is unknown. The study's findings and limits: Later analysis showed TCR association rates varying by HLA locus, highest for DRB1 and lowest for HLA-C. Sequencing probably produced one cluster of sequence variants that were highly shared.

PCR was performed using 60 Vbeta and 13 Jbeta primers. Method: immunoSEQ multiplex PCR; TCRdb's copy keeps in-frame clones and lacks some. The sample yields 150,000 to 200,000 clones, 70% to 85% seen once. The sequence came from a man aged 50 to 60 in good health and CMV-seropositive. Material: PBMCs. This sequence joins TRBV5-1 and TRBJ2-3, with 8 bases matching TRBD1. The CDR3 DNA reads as TGCGCCAGCAGCTTTAGCTTTATTGACAGGGGAAAGGAGGATACGCAGTATTTT. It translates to CASSFSFIDRGKEDTQYF.